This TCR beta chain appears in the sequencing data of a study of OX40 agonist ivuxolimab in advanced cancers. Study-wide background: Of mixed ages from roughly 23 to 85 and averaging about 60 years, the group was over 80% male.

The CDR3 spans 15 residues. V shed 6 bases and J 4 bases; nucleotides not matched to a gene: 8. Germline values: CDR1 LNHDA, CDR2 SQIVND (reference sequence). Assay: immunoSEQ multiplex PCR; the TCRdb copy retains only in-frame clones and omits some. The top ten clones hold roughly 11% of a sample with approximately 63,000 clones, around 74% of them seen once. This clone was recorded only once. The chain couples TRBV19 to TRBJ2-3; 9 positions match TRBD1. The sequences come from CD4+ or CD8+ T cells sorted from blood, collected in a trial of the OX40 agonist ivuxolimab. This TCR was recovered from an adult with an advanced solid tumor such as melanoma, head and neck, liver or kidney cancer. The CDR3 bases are TGTGCCAGTAGACCGGGACAGGGTTATTCAGATACGCAGTATTTT. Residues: CASRPGQGYSDTQYF.